These 9 T cell receptor beta chains were all obtained from the same sample, sequenced in a study of low-dose radiotherapy and immunotherapy resistance in tumors. Alpha- and beta-chain coverage of first-strand cDNA came from TRAV- and TRBV-specific primers. The authors amplified TCRs for about 20 PCR cycles with a constant-region primer and a V-primer adapter. MiXCR, applied by TCRdb to the reads, yields one record per CDR3 protein. The table lists roughly 14,000 distinct CDR3 sequences, roughly 60% of them singletons. The receptor set was obtained from a human donor with advanced metastatic prostate, ovarian, gallbladder or colorectal cancer (not recorded which). This table probably holds off-target reads from a library built for another chain.

This rearrangement joins TRBV12-3 or TRBV12-4 to TRBJ1-1, with 11 nucleotides matching TRBD1. Trimming took 5 bases from V and 7 from J; bases not matched to a gene: 9. This CDR3 has 15 amino acids. CDR3 loop: CASSKGQGGVSEAFF. CDR3 nucleotides: TGTGCCAGCAGTAAGGGACAGGGGGGAGTCAGTGAAGCTTTCTTT.

This chain uses TRBV28 with TRBJ2-3; D not certain. The germline CDR1 and CDR2 sequences are MDHEN and SYDVKM. The CDR3 is 16 amino acids. The V and J ends lost 4 bases and 0 bases respectively, with 14 bases between them. CDR3 DNA: TGTGCCAGCAGTTCTCCTCCCCCCTCTAGCACAGATACGCAGTATTTT. Its translation is CASSSPPPSSTDTQYF.

This clonotype was counted a few times. The V call is TRBV6-6, the J call TRBJ2-1; weak D call: TRBD2 (6 bases). Per the germline V gene, CDR1 is MNHNY and CDR2 is SVGAGI (reference sequence). The CDR3 extends over 19 amino acids. Trimming took 5 bases from V and 0 from J, leaving 23 bases between them. Written as DNA, the CDR3 is TGTGCCAGCAGTGTTTGGGGGGTCCAACAGGCACGCTCCTACAATGAGCAGTTCTTC. Its translation: CASSVWGVQQARSYNEQFF.

The count of this clonotype is one. In DNA form, the CDR3 reads TGTGCCAGCAGCTCTCAGGGGGGGAACACTGAAGCTTTCTTT. The encoded protein is CASSSQGGNTEAFF. This chain uses TRBV7-2 with TRBJ1-1; 7 nucleotides align to TRBD1. The CDR3 is 14 amino acids. The J segment lost 1 base and the V segment lost 4 bases, leaving 3 bases of the junction unmatched. In germline, CDR1 is SGHTA, CDR2 FQGNSA.

The gene calls are TRBV4-1 and TRBJ2-3, with 14 nucleotides matching TRBD2. The V segment lost 4 bases and the J segment 9 bases; nucleotides outside the gene matches: 6. CDR3 length: 15 residues. Germline-derived CDR1 and CDR2 are MGHRA and YSYEKL. CDR3 sequence: CASSPGLAGVGTQYF. CDR3 bases: TGCGCCAGCAGCCCGGGACTAGCGGGAGTAGGGACGCAGTATTTT.

This clonotype has more than one count but fewer than ten. The chain has TRBV7-2 and TRBJ2-5; weak D call: TRBD1 (8 bases). Germline CDR1 is SGHTA and CDR2 is FQGNSA. The CDR3 spans 14 residues. The germline V and J ends were trimmed by 6 bases and 4 bases, with 15 bases remaining between them. The CDR3 here is CASSLQGGSETQYF. CDR3 coding DNA: TGTGCCAGCAGTCTACAGGGGGGGTCAGAGACCCAGTACTTC.

This rearrangement joins TRBV11-3 to TRBJ1-1, with 9 positions matching TRBD1. Germline assignment: CDR1 SGHNT and CDR2 YENEEA. The CDR3 is 14 amino acids. Trimming at V came to 2 bases and at J to 5 bases, leaving 3 bases not matched to a gene. The CDR3 nucleotides are TGTGCCAGCAGCTTAACCGGGACAGGGACTGAAGCTTTCTTT. It specifies CASSLTGTGTEAFF.

V and J are TRBV29-1 and TRBJ1-1; the D gene is possibly TRBD1 (6 bases). Germline V gives CDR1 SQVTM, CDR2 ANQGSEA. V gave up 4 bases and J gave up 11 bases, with 14 bases separating them. This CDR3 is 11 amino acids long. The CDR3, as DNA: TGCAGCGTTGTAAAGGGGGGGGTCGCTTTCTTT. Amino acid sequence: CSVVKGGVAFF.

The chain combines TRBV4-2 with TRBJ2-1, with TRBD2 matching 12 bases. Germline V gene sequence: CDR1 LGHNA, CDR2 YNFKEQ. CDR3 length: 18 amino acids. V lost 0 bases, J lost 9 bases, and 12 bases stayed unmatched. The CDR3 sequence: CASSQEGNGLAGRGEQFF. The DNA for the CDR3 is TGTGCCAGCAGCCAAGAGGGGAACGGACTAGCGGGGAGGGGTGAGCAGTTCTTC.